This TCR beta chain was recovered during a study of human T cells and chemical hapten exposure. Study overall: Weekly scalp doses of diphenylcyclopropenone were given to patients during the approximately 23-week study. The study, taken as a whole, reports: Expanded TCRs showed more large CDR3 clusters than pre-sensitization or healthy control sets. Donors had alopecia, so their immune response may differ from healthy people's.

In regard to this clonotype: Its antigen is not known.

Time point defined: patch test 3, about 24 weeks after DPC sensitization. Documented treatment: therapeutic diphenylcyclopropenone sensitization with weekly scalp DPC. V was cut by 2 bases and J by 4 bases, with 11 bases left in between. CDR1 DFQATT and CDR2 SNEGSKA come from the germline V gene (reference sequence). CDR3 length: 14 amino acids. Under the authors' procedure: From around 20,000 to 690,000 TCRs were found per sample, with a median of around 96,000. TCRdb fed the RACE reads into MiXCR, producing one record per CDR3 protein. For this entry, the V and J calls and clone size follow TCRdb and not the study's own pipeline. The data hold about 52,000 distinct CDR3 sequences, with roughly 9.5% observed a single time.

The TCR originated in a woman aged 40-49 years with alopecia areata. Some clones in this sample may be carry-over from other donors' samples. The V gene is TRBV20-1, the J gene TRBJ2-2, with D perhaps matching TRBD1 (5 bases). The specimen was whole blood, collected in connection with sensitization to the hapten diphenylcyclopropenone (DPC). Written as DNA, the CDR3 is TGCAGTGCTAGACCCAGGGCCCTCACCGGGGAGCTGTTTTTT. Its protein is CSARPRALTGELFF.